The 5 T cell receptor beta chains below come from one sample, sequenced in a study of T cell responses to AZD1222 COVID-19 vaccine. The method was immunoSEQ multiplex PCR; TCRdb's version includes in-frame clones alone and lacks a portion of them. This sample has approximately 64,000 clones; 84% occur once, and the top ten carry about 10%. The sample in question was peripheral blood, obtained on day 0 of AZD1222 vaccination. These TCRs come from an adult in good health.

V usage is TRBV5-6 and J usage is TRBJ1-3, with no clear D. The CDR3 is 16 residues long. Germline CDR1 reads SGHDT; CDR2 reads YYEEEE. V was shortened by 0 bases and J by 0 bases, with 10 bases between the two germline ends. The chain's CDR3 is CASSLAMGISGNTIYF. In nucleotides, the CDR3 is TGTGCCAGCAGCTTGGCCATGGGGATCTCTGGAAACACCATATATTTT.

The chain recombines TRBV6-5 with TRBJ1-5, with D possibly TRBD1 on 6 matching bases. This CDR3 comprises 15 residues. In germline, CDR1 is MNHEY, CDR2 SVGAGI. V was pared by 0 bases and J by 5 bases, with 11 bases between. CDR3 DNA: TGTGCCAGCAGTTACTCTACAGGGAGCGATCAGCCCCAGCATTTT. This gives the protein CASSYSTGSDQPQHF.

The chain uses TRBV6-1 and TRBJ1-3; the D is unclear. Germline V lookup: CDR1 MNHNS, CDR2 SASEGT. CDR3 length: 14 amino acids. Trimming pared 3 bases from V and 0 bases from J, leaving 6 bases between. This chain's CDR3 is CASSDEVSGNTIYF. The CDR3 DNA follows: TGTGCCAGCAGTGACGAGGTCTCTGGAAACACCATATATTTT.

This chain connects TRBV11-2 to TRBJ2-5, with no clear D. Trimming took off 2 bases at V and 0 bases at J, with 7 bases between the two ends. The length of the CDR3 is 14 residues. CDR1 and CDR2 from the germline V gene are SGHAT and FQNNGV. DNA of the CDR3: TGTGCCAGCAGCTTAAGGCCCCACCAAGAGACCCAGTACTTC. It codes for CASSLRPHQETQYF.

This clone was seen just once. The chain carries TRBV5-1 and TRBJ2-5, with 11 bases fitting TRBD2. There are 16 residues in the CDR3. Germline V lookup: CDR1 SGHRS, CDR2 YFSETQ. V trimming: 7 bases; J trimming: 1 base; junction bases outside the gene matches: 9. Written as DNA, the CDR3 is TGCGCCAGCTCATCCGGGACTAGCGGCACCCAAGAGACCCAGTACTTC. This encodes CASSSGTSGTQETQYF.